Following are 14 T cell receptor beta chains from one sample sequenced in a study of beta chain features in type 1 diabetes. Reverse transcription of all isolated RNA meant that expressed TCRB transcripts were sequenced. Repertoires were generated with immunoSEQ multiplex PCR, while TCRdb's copy carries only in-frame clones and drops some. The table includes roughly 160,000 clones, 6.5% to 8.5% detected once. Study findings and constraints: For Type 1 diabetes patients, all four CD4+ subsets carried TCRB CDR3s that were moderately but significantly shorter.

Their antigens remain unidentified. Sequenced sample: central memory CD4+ T cells from blood. The receptors originated from a man between 18 and 29 years old with type 1 diabetes.

The chain employs TRBV5-6 and TRBJ2-6, with 9 bases that match TRBD2. Unmatched junction bases numbered 4, after V lost 0 bases and J lost 0 bases. CDR3 length equals 18 residues. In germline, CDR1 is SGHDT, CDR2 YYEEEE. The CDR3 sequence: CASSLVLAGLSGANVLTF. The CDR3 DNA follows: TGTGCCAGCAGCTTGGTGCTAGCGGGGCTCTCTGGGGCCAACGTCCTGACTTTC.

In this sample, this clone turned up a few times. The chain has TRBV30 and TRBJ2-1; D might be TRBD1 (5 bases). CDR1 and CDR2 (germline): GTSNPN, SVGIG (reference sequence). This CDR3 is 11 amino acids long. V dropped 5 bases and J dropped 3 bases, with 5 bases sitting between them. The CDR3 loop reads CAWDSYNEQFF. CDR3 bases: TGTGCCTGGGACAGCTACAATGAGCAGTTCTTC.

This clone appeared a few times. V usage is TRBV28 and J usage is TRBJ2-2, with TRBD1 matching over 8 bases. The CDR3 is 19 amino acids. With 5 bases clipped from V and 0 bases from J, the junction kept 14 bases outside the gene matches. Germline-derived CDR1 and CDR2 are MDHEN and SYDVKM. CDR3 region: CASSGDGWDRSANTGELFF. The CDR3 nucleotides are TGTGCCAGCAGTGGAGACGGATGGGACAGGTCTGCGAACACCGGGGAGCTGTTTTTT. Based on the CDR3 plus reference TRBV28 and TRBJ2-2, the full variable domain is DVKVTQSSRYLVKRTGEKVFLECVQDMDHENMFWYRQDPGLGLRLIYFSYDVKMKEKGDIPEGYSVSREKKERFSLILESASTNQTSMYLCASSGDGWDRSANTGELFFGEGSRLTVL.

The sample holds a few counts of this clone. Additional DNA sequences in this sample encode the identical CDR3. The V call is TRBV18, the J call TRBJ2-3; 10 nucleotides match TRBD2. CDR1 KGHSH and CDR2 LQKENI come from the germline V gene. The CDR3 contains 16 residues. The V gene end was trimmed by 1 base and the J gene end by 3 bases; junction bases not matched to a gene: 4. This chain's CDR3 is CASSPRAGGPTDTQYF. The CDR3 nucleotides read TGTGCCAGCTCACCACGAGCGGGAGGGCCAACAGATACGCAGTATTTT.

This clone was picked up a small number of times. The chain couples TRBV5-1 to TRBJ2-3, with D possibly being TRBD1 (6 bases). Germline CDR1 is SGHRS and CDR2 is YFSETQ. The CDR3 is 15 amino acids. The V and J ends lost 1 base and 2 bases respectively, with 11 bases between them. The CDR3 loop reads CASSLWTDDTDTQYF. CDR3 nucleotide sequence: TGCGCCAGCAGCTTGTGGACAGACGACACAGATACGCAGTATTTT.

This chain uses TRBV7-8 with TRBJ1-1; the D is unclear. Deletions cut 1 base from V and 4 bases from J, with 10 bases between. This CDR3 contains 14 residues. Germline values: CDR1 SGHVS, CDR2 FQNEAQ. The CDR3 region has the DNA TGTGCCAGCAGCTTAGGGGCGGGTTCCACTGAAGCTTTCTTT. Translation: CASSLGAGSTEAFF. The entire variable domain, with the rest obtained from reference TRBV7-8 and TRBJ1-1, is as follows: GAGVSQSPRYKVAKRGQDVALRCDPISGHVSLFWYQQALGQGPEFLTYFQNEAQLDKSGLPSDRFFAERPEGSVSTLKIQRTQQEDSAVYLCASSLGAGSTEAFFGQGTRLTVV.

This chain connects TRBV28 to TRBJ2-5; perhaps TRBD2 as D (5 bases). Looked up from germline, CDR1 is MDHEN and CDR2 is SYDVKM. The CDR3 totals 15 residues. V shed 7 bases and J shed 1 base, with 16 bases lying between them. CDR3 nucleotide sequence: TGTGCCAGCACTGCAGGTTTACGGGGCCAAGAGACCCAGTACTTC. It codes for CASTAGLRGQETQYF.

This clone came up a few times. The chain couples TRBV7-2 to TRBJ2-1, with 9 bases matching TRBD2. CDR3 size: 13 residues. V was clipped by 1 base and J by 15 bases; unmatched bases: 7. The germline V gene encodes CDR1 SGHTA and CDR2 FQGNSA. The CDR3 region is CASSLDPSAGGFF. The DNA of the CDR3 is TGTGCCAGCAGCTTAGATCCCTCAGCGGGAGGGTTCTTC.

This chain connects TRBV7-2 to TRBJ2-7; D gene ambiguous. The V gene lost 0 bases and the J gene lost 5 bases, with 14 bases spanning the gap. Germline-derived CDR1 and CDR2 are SGHTA and FQGNSA. This CDR3 is built from 15 residues. The CDR3 loop is CASSLAIATSDEQYF. CDR3 nucleotides: TGTGCCAGCAGCTTAGCGATTGCTACGTCGGACGAGCAGTACTTC.

The V and J genes are TRBV19 and TRBJ2-1; 11 bases match TRBD1. J lost 8 bases, V lost 4 bases, and 19 bases had no gene match. CDR1 is LNHDA and CDR2 is SQIVND in the germline V gene (reference sequence). CDR3 length: 19 amino acids. The CDR3 DNA sequence: TGTGCCAGTAGTACGCATCATTGGACAGGGGGCCGCATAATCGATGAGCAGTTCTTC. It specifies CASSTHHWTGGRIIDEQFF.

This clone showed up just a few times. The chain is built from TRBV9 and TRBJ2-1, with 9 positions matching TRBD1. V dropped 4 bases and J dropped 4; count of bases not matched to a gene: 12. Germline-derived CDR1 and CDR2 are SGDLS and YYNGEE. The CDR3 is 17 amino acids. CDR3 sequence (DNA): TGTGCCAGCAGCTCCAGCCCCGGGACAGGGTCATACAATGAGCAGTTCTTC. Residues: CASSSSPGTGSYNEQFF.

There are many counts of this clone. V is TRBV11-2 and J is TRBJ2-6; perhaps TRBD1 as D (6 bases). The CDR3 runs 14 residues. The germline gives CDR1 SGHAT, CDR2 FQNNGV. The V end lost 7 bases, the J end lost 3 bases, and 10 bases lay between the germline ends. The CDR3 loop reads CASNSRGGANVLTF. CDR3 nucleotides: TGTGCCAGCAACTCCAGGGGTGGGGCCAACGTCCTGACTTTC. The full variable domain, in which reference TRBV11-2 and TRBJ2-6 provide the parts outside the CDR3, is EAGVAQSPRYKIIEKRQSVAFWCNPISGHATLYWYQQILGQGPKLLIQFQNNGVVDDSQLPKDRFSAERLKGVDSTLKIQPAKLEDSAVYLCASNSRGGANVLTFGAGSRLTVL.

Many counts were recorded for this clone. The CDR3 here is CASSSLGTPGEQFF. The CDR3 coding sequence is TGTGCCAGCAGCTCTCTAGGGACTCCGGGTGAGCAGTTCTTC. This rearrangement joins TRBV5-4 to TRBJ2-1; D perhaps matches TRBD2 (6 bases). The V gene lost 3 bases and the J gene lost 9 bases, with 16 bases spanning the gap. Looked up from germline, CDR1 is SGHNT and CDR2 is YYREEE (reference sequence). The CDR3 totals 14 residues.

V gene TRBV7-8 combines with J gene TRBJ2-7; TRBD2 matches 10 bases. Germline V gives CDR1 SGHVS, CDR2 FQNEAQ. The trim removed 5 bases at V and 0 bases at J, leaving 4 bases unmatched. This CDR3 spans 15 amino acids. CDR3 protein: CASSLGTSASYEQYF. Here the CDR3 DNA reads TGTGCCAGCAGCCTTGGGACTAGCGCCTCCTACGAGCAGTACTTC.